A selection of T cell receptor beta chains follows, all from one sample in a study of beta chain features in type 1 diabetes. Libraries were prepared by immunoSEQ multiplex PCR; TCRdb keeps only in-frame clonotypes and omits some of them. The data show some 70,000 clones, about 50% seen once. Sequencing was done on a sample of central memory CD4+ T cells from blood. The receptor source for this set is a man aged 25 to 40 with type 1 diabetes. CDR3s include the opening cysteine and the closing phenylalanine or tryptophan. A D gene is named only where the DNA matches it firmly. Size tells how often a clone was seen (once, few, many) or the class of an expanded clone, and some rows leave it out.

TRBJ2-1	.	.	TRBV11-2	CASSFERAVDEQFF	TGTGCCAGCAGCTTCGAGCGAGCCGTCGATGAGCAGTTCTTC
TRBJ2-3	TRBD2	.	TRBV5-8	CASSSGTSSRPDTQYF	TGTGCCAGCAGCTCCGGGACTAGCTCTAGGCCAGATACGCAGTATTTT
TRBJ2-5	.	.	TRBV2	CASNLGQGGETQYF	TGTGCCAGCAATCTAGGTCAGGGGGGAGAGACCCAGTACTTC
TRBJ2-1	TRBD1	few	TRBV4-1	CASSQGDRDYNEQFF	TGCGCCAGCAGCCAGGGGGACAGAGATTACAATGAGCAGTTCTTC
TRBJ1-1	TRBD1	few	TRBV6-5	CASSYTGGYEAFF	TGTGCCAGCAGTTACACAGGGGGCTACGAAGCTTTCTTT
TRBJ2-5	TRBD1	few	TRBV5-4	CASSSQGEETQYF	TGTGCCAGCAGCTCACAGGGGGAAGAGACCCAGTACTTC
TRBJ2-1	TRBD2	few	TRBV4-1	CASSQGVAGSYNEQFF	TGCGCCAGCAGCCAAGGGGTAGCGGGGAGTTACAATGAGCAGTTCTTC
TRBJ2-3	TRBD2	few	TRBV4-1	CASSQGVGRSDTQYF	TGCGCCAGCAGCCAAGGGGTCGGGAGGTCCGATACGCAGTATTTT
TRBJ2-2	TRBD1	.	TRBV19	CASKSGQGDTGELFF	TGTGCCAGTAAAAGTGGACAGGGCGACACCGGGGAGCTGTTTTTT
TRBJ1-1	TRBD1	.	TRBV6-5	CASGTGVIVNTEAFF	TGTGCCAGCGGGACAGGGGTTATCGTGAACACTGAAGCTTTCTTT
TRBJ2-5	.	.	TRBV6-4	CASSKEGSQTQYF	TGTGCCAGCAGCAAAGAGGGAAGCCAGACCCAGTACTTC
TRBJ2-7	TRBD1	few	TRBV2	CASGGQGAKNEQYF	TGTGCCAGCGGGGGACAGGGGGCGAAGAACGAGCAGTACTTC
TRBJ1-5	TRBD1	.	TRBV18	CASSPQGARGQPQHF	TGTGCCAGCTCACCCCAGGGGGCTCGGGGTCAGCCCCAGCATTTT
TRBJ1-4	TRBD1	.	TRBV6-5	CASSYSGTGRGEKLFF	TGTGCCAGCAGTTACTCAGGGACAGGGAGAGGAGAAAAACTGTTTTTT
TRBJ2-1	.	once	TRBV20-1	CRDIREFF	TGCAGGGACATTCGGGAGTTCTTC
TRBJ1-2	TRBD1	.	TRBV4-1	CASSQVLTGGLSYGYTF	TGCGCCAGCAGCCAAGTTTTGACAGGGGGTCTTAGCTATGGCTACACCTTC
TRBJ1-5	.	.	TRBV21-1	CASSKAVSTGHQPQHF	TGTGCCAGCAGCAAAGCGGTCTCGACAGGGCATCAGCCCCAGCATTTT
TRBJ2-1	TRBD2	.	TRBV11-1	CASSLTSGSLIYNEQFF	TGTGCCAGCAGCCTCACTAGCGGGAGCTTAATCTACAATGAGCAGTTCTTC
TRBJ2-2	TRBD2	.	TRBV4-2	CATRGLAGNTGELFF	TGTGCTACCAGAGGACTAGCGGGTAACACCGGGGAGCTGTTTTTT
TRBJ1-2	.	.	TRBV13	CASSEGNYGYTF	TGTGCCAGCAGCGAGGGTAACTATGGCTACACCTTC
TRBJ1-5	TRBD1	.	TRBV2	CASSTGADGNQPQHF	TGTGCCAGCAGTACAGGGGCAGATGGTAATCAGCCCCAGCATTTT
TRBJ2-3	.	.	TRBV9	CASSPLGGASTDTQYF	TGTGCCAGCAGCCCACTAGGCGGTGCTAGCACAGATACGCAGTATTTT
TRBJ2-1	.	.	TRBV5-8	CASSLGGAYNEQFF	TGTGCCAGCAGCTTGGGGGGGGCCTACAATGAGCAGTTCTTC
TRBJ2-7	.	.	TRBV21-1	CASSTGQGGNYYEQYF	TGTGCCAGCAGCACCGGACAGGGGGGCAACTACTACGAGCAGTACTTC
TRBJ2-6	TRBD1	.	TRBV9	CASSARDRTFSGANVLTF	TGTGCCAGCAGCGCCCGGGACAGGACGTTCTCTGGGGCCAACGTCCTGACTTTC
TRBJ2-5	.	.	TRBV6-1	CASRFSYQETQYF	TGTGCCAGCCGGTTTTCGTACCAAGAGACCCAGTACTTC
TRBJ1-6	.	.	TRBV18	CASSAGLDSPLHF	TGTGCCAGCTCAGCAGGGTTGGATTCACCCCTCCACTTT
TRBJ2-7	.	.	TRBV7-9	CASSLISLRDEQYF	TGTGCCAGCAGCTTAATATCCTTAAGAGACGAGCAGTACTTC
TRBJ1-1	.	.	TRBV18	CASSPISGANTEAFF	TGTGCCAGCTCACCGATCTCTGGGGCGAACACTGAAGCTTTCTTT
TRBJ1-5	TRBD1	few	TRBV30	CAWSVRGTADQPQHF	TGTGCCTGGAGTGTACGGGGGACAGCTGATCAGCCCCAGCATTTT
TRBJ1-3	.	.	TRBV7-2	CASSFAWGNTIYF	TGTGCCAGCAGCTTTGCGTGGGGAAACACCATATATTTT
TRBJ1-1	.	.	TRBV29-1	CSVALGHQNTEAFF	TGCAGCGTTGCTTTGGGACACCAGAACACTGAAGCTTTCTTT
TRBJ2-2	.	few	TRBV29-1	CSVDQGTNTGELFF	TGCAGCGTTGATCAGGGGACGAACACCGGGGAGCTGTTTTTT
TRBJ2-3	.	few	TRBV15	CATSYTHRGTGTDTQYF	TGTGCCACCAGCTACACTCACCGCGGGACTGGGACAGATACGCAGTATTTT
TRBJ1-1	.	.	TRBV25-1	CASSELEAYPTEAFF	TGTGCCAGCAGTGAATTAGAGGCCTACCCCACTGAAGCTTTCTTT
TRBJ1-1	.	.	TRBV4-1	CASSHPPLPLRARTAENTEAFF	TGCGCCAGCAGCCATCCCCCCCTCCCGCTGAGGGCAAGAACGGCTGAGAACACTGAAGCTTTCTTT
TRBJ2-1	.	.	TRBV18	CASSPGRGSNEQFF	TGTGCCAGCTCACCAGGGAGGGGGTCCAATGAGCAGTTCTTC
TRBJ2-7	.	.	TRBV9	CASSPRAEGEQYF	TGTGCCAGCAGCCCCCGGGCGGAGGGAGAGCAGTACTTC
TRBJ2-1	TRBD1	.	TRBV5-1	CASSLGTGYNEQFF	TGCGCCAGCAGCTTGGGGACAGGGTACAATGAGCAGTTCTTC
TRBJ1-2	.	.	TRBV28	CASSTREFNYGYTF	TGTGCCAGCAGCACACGGGAATTTAACTATGGCTACACCTTC
TRBJ1-2	.	few	TRBV20-1	CSAMGGYGYTF	TGCAGTGCTATGGGGGGCTATGGCTACACCTTC
TRBJ2-2	TRBD2	.	TRBV6-5	CASSFTSGRHTGELFF	TGTGCCAGCAGTTTCACTAGCGGGAGACACACCGGGGAGCTGTTTTTT
TRBJ2-5	TRBD1	.	TRBV15	CATSRDWGTGQETQYF	TGTGCCACCAGCAGAGATTGGGGGACAGGGCAAGAGACCCAGTACTTC
TRBJ1-6	.	.	TRBV15	CATSRDPAGTNSPLHF	TGTGCCACCAGCAGAGATCCGGCAGGAACTAATTCACCCCTCCACTTT
TRBJ2-2	TRBD2	.	TRBV30	CAWSALVGAGGTWTGELFF	TGTGCCTGGAGCGCGTTGGTGGGCGCGGGAGGAACATGGACCGGGGAGCTGTTTTTT
TRBJ1-3	.	.	TRBV5-1	CASSLGQASSGNTIYF	TGCGCCAGCAGCTTGGGACAGGCGAGCTCTGGAAACACCATATATTTT
TRBJ2-5	TRBD2	.	TRBV4-1	CASSPPRSKAGTAETQYF	TGCGCCAGCAGCCCCCCAAGATCCAAAGCGGGGACCGCGGAGACCCAGTACTTC
TRBJ1-1	.	.	TRBV5-4	CASSLDTMNTEAFF	TGTGCCAGCAGCCTGGACACCATGAACACTGAAGCTTTCTTT
TRBJ2-7	TRBD2	.	TRBV5-1	CASSLETSGKYEQYF	TGCGCCAGCAGCTTAGAGACTAGCGGGAAGTACGAGCAGTACTTC
TRBJ1-5	.	.	TRBV19	CASSLALGSNQPQHF	TGTGCCAGTAGCCTCGCCCTAGGTAGCAATCAGCCCCAGCATTTT
TRBJ1-1	TRBD1	.	TRBV30	CAWSRGQPLNTEAFF	TGTGCCTGGAGCCGGGGACAGCCTTTGAACACTGAAGCTTTCTTT
TRBJ1-5	.	.	TRBV29-1	CSATLGVGNQPQHF	TGCAGCGCCACGCTAGGGGTTGGGAATCAGCCCCAGCATTTT
TRBJ2-1	TRBD2	.	TRBV7-8	CASSLGSGSHNEQFF	TGTGCCAGCAGCTTAGGAAGCGGGAGCCACAATGAGCAGTTCTTC
TRBJ1-1	.	few	TRBV27	CASSLRGTEAFF	TGTGCCAGCAGTTTAAGGGGCACTGAAGCTTTCTTT
TRBJ1-6	TRBD1	.	TRBV7-9	CASSSGTGGSYNSPLHF	TGTGCCAGCAGCTCAGGGACAGGAGGCTCCTATAATTCACCCCTCCACTTT
TRBJ2-7	TRBD1	.	TRBV7-9	CASSFDRAPYEQYF	TGTGCCAGCAGTTTCGACAGGGCTCCCTACGAGCAGTACTTC
TRBJ2-3	TRBD1	once	TRBV6-5	CASSYWGQASTDTQYF	TGTGCCAGCAGTTACTGGGGACAGGCTAGCACAGATACGCAGTATTTT
TRBJ2-5	.	.	TRBV9	CASPLGGGAGLETQYF	TGTGCCAGCCCTTTGGGGGGGGGCGCGGGTTTAGAGACCCAGTACTTC
TRBJ2-7	TRBD2	.	TRBV18	CASSPSGTDTYEQYF	TGTGCCAGCTCACCAAGCGGGACCGACACCTACGAGCAGTACTTC